This TCR beta chain stems from a study of a mutant IDH1 vaccine in newly diagnosed glioma. Whole-study context: Patients got their first vaccination 4-6 weeks after radiotherapy alone, or with temozolomide cycles. Most had both radiotherapy and temozolomide beforehand; others had only one. A roughly 62% male, about 38% female split and a mean age of approximately 40 years characterized treated patients. Overall study findings and caveats: Across multiple MHC alleles, about 95% of patients had vaccine-induced responses.

As concerns this clone: As yet, its antigen is unknown.

TCRdb's table, derived via immunoSEQ multiplex PCR, lists solely in-frame clones and lacks some. In the table there are around 30,000 clones, almost 90% of which are singletons. CDR1 is MRHNA and CDR2 is SNTAGT in the germline V gene. V was shortened by 2 bases and J by 4 bases, with 8 bases between the two germline ends. The CDR3 is made up of 14 amino acids. The time point here: week 11, during vaccination. Each dose of the vaccine consisted of 300 ug of mutant IDH1 20-mer peptide, with topical imiquimod. Sequencing used PBMCs, obtained from a glioma patient whose treatment included an IDH1 peptide vaccine. V is TRBV6-4 and J is TRBJ2-2; maybe TRBD2 (5 bases). This TCR derives from a young man with glioma. The CDR3 nucleotides are TGTGCCAGCAGTGACAGGGAGAGCACCGGGGAGCTGTTTTTT. It yields the protein CASSDRESTGELFF.